The clone carrying this TCR beta chain was observed at least ten times. There are 12 residues in the CDR3. The V gene lost 7 bases and the J gene lost 4 bases, with 12 bases spanning the gap. Germline CDR1 DFQATT, CDR2 SNEGSKA (reference sequence). This entry comes from a study of T cells in Graves' hyperthyroidism and ophthalmopathy. Regions amplified from RNA transcripts were the TCR beta CDR3 regions. The HTBI primer set served for first-round RT-PCR of the TCR CDR3. TCRdb re-called the multiplex PCR reads through MiXCR, storing one row per CDR3 protein. The table records around 110,000 distinct CDR3 sequences, about 17% of them present only once.

The V gene is TRBV20-1, the J gene TRBJ2-3, with D unclear. This clonotype originated in a woman aged 45-65 years with Graves' hyperthyroidism. The sequencing sample was made of blood. As DNA, the CDR3 is TGCAGTGAGTCTAGTGGGGCAGATACGCAGTATTTT. Translating gives CSESSGADTQYF.